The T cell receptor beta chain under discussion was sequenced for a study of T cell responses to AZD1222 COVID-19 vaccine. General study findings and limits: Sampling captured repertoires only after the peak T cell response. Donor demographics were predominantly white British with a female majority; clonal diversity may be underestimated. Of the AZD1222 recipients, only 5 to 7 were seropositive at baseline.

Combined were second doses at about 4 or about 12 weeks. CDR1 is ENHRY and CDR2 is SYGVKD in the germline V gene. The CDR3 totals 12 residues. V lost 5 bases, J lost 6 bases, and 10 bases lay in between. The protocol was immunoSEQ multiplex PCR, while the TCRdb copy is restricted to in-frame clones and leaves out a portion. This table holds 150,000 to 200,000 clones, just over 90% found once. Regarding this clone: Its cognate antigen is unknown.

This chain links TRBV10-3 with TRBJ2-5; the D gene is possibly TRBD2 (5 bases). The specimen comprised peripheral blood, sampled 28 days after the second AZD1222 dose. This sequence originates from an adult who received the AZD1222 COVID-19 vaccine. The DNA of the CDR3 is TGTGCCATCAGTCCCGGGGTAAAGACCCAGTACTTC. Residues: CAISPGVKTQYF.